This TCR beta chain was sequenced during a study of Graves' ophthalmopathy and Graves' hyperthyroidism. Germline V gene sequence: CDR1 SNHLY, CDR2 FYNNEI. The CDR3 is 14 amino acids. V lost 4 bases, J lost 4 bases, and 4 bases stayed unmatched. This clonotype was detected ten times or more. As the template, RNA transcripts were used to amplify TCR beta CDR3 regions. A first-round RT-PCR used HTBI primers, followed by a second-round multiplex PCR. A single record per CDR3 protein comes from TCRdb applying MiXCR to the multiplex PCR reads. The repertoire holds 350,000 to 450,000 distinct CDR3 sequences, with approximately 21% as singletons.

V and J are TRBV2 and TRBJ2-5; 9 bases match TRBD2. The receptor's source is a woman under 30 with stable Graves' hyperthyroidism. The sample was peripheral blood. The CDR3 sequence: CASSGGLARETQYF. The CDR3 bases are TGTGCCAGCAGTGGAGGACTAGCGAGAGAGACCCAGTACTTC.